This TCR beta chain was found in a study of CD8+CD57+ T cells in acquired aplastic anemia. Turning to the study itself: Each DNA sample taken from sorted CD4+ and CD8+ cells came to 3 to 4 ug on average. As sequenced from healthy donors, CD4+ cells averaged approximately 11 million reads.

The template for TCR beta VDJ and CDR3 sequence profiling was genomic DNA. TCRdb reanalysed the reads using MiXCR and keeps one entry per CDR3 protein. The sample yields approximately 32,000 distinct CDR3 sequences, 76% seen once. The study, taken as a whole, reports: The CD8+ Simpson's diversity of patients and controls was not significantly different. Overlap between patients and controls comprised twenty-nine CD8+ CDR3 sequences.

To note about this clonotype: The antigen remains undetermined.

The CDR3 length is 13 residues. Per germline, CDR1 DFQATT and CDR2 SNEGSKA (reference sequence). The J segment lost 5 bases and the V segment lost 5 bases, leaving 8 bases of the junction unmatched. The sample was sorted CD4+, CD8+, or CD8+CD57+ T cells (not recorded which) from PBMCs. The rearrangement links TRBV20-1 to TRBJ1-1, with TRBD1 matching 7 bases. The sequence came from a human donor in good health, serving as a control. The CDR3 DNA is TGCAGTGCTCAAGGGGGCGCGGGAACTGAAGCTTTCTTT. Residues: CSAQGGAGTEAFF.